Given below is one T cell receptor beta chain in context. The antigen it binds to is not known. Qualities for individual bases were not recorded, and no much larger clone is one base off. The sample belongs to a study of radiation and T cells in renal cell carcinoma (dated by TCRdb to the early 2020s). Notes on the research overall: Samples were obtained from a clinical trial, in which 15 Gy stereotactic body radiation therapy was delivered to primary renal cell carcinomas and nephrectomy was performed 4 weeks later. TCR beta sequencing covered 50 to 55 samples in total, comprising 25 or so tumors and around 27 peripheral blood samples. In the 45 to 65 samples combined, 4 million to 5 million unique CDR3 nucleotide sequences were found, encoding approximately 2,800,000 unique CDR3 amino acid sequences.

The sample's time point, from its label and the paper: blood 2 weeks post-SBRT. The treatment or condition label, read with the paper, signifies: 15 Gy SBRT to primary tumor, nephrectomy 4 weeks later. To follow tumor-enriched clonotypes, peripheral blood was collected serially from radiation-treated patients at baseline and again at 2 weeks and 4 weeks after SBRT. Renal cell carcinoma with clear cell pathology was present in all patients. The QIAamp DNA Blood Mini Kit (Qiagen) was used to prepare genomic DNA for TCR sequencing. The analyses included only samples that passed all quality control checks. Paper-wide results and their limitations: In blood, the top tumor clonotypes increased from baseline to 2 weeks after radiation and then shrank by 4 weeks, which suggests a temporary expansion of tumor-resident clones. Because pretreatment tumor biopsies were not available, the baseline intratumoral presence of clonotypes could not be determined. With a single-armed trial design, the study had no way to address how radiation dose or scheduling affects the TCR repertoire. Blood repertoire dynamics were not followed beyond 4 weeks after treatment.

TCR beta libraries were generated from genomic DNA with the immunoSEQ kit, following the manufacturer's recommendations. To prepare libraries, a first multiplex PCR with proprietary primers was run, followed by a second PCR that added unique barcodes, and a bead cleanup was done after each round. Each sample batch included a kit-provided positive control reaction and a negative control reaction. The final libraries underwent checking on an Agilent 4200 TapeStation D1000 ScreenTape, volumetric pooling, and quantification by qPCR. Sequencing was performed on an Illumina NextSeq500 with a MidOutput 150-cycle cartridge, and 156 Read1 and 15 Index1 cycles were run with kit custom primers. The pooled library was loaded at 1.0 pM with 20% PhiX control spiked in. Per the source publication's procedure: The vendor-processed data were analyzed in R, and a clonotype was defined as all T cells that share the same CDR3 nucleotide sequence. For clone abundance analyses, frequencies were normalized to the 10,000 most abundant clones per sample. Public T cell clones, which averaged fewer than five per sample, were excluded before analysis. A difference in abundance of at least 32-fold between compartments was used to define tumor-enriched and baseline blood-enriched clonotypes. A beta-binomial differential abundance model was used to identify clonotypes that were expanded or contracted between blood time points. Tumor-blood repertoire similarity was measured with the Baroni-Urbani and Buser coefficient, and group comparisons used two-tailed Wilcoxon tests in R. The immuneACCESS repertoire file appears here via TCRdb, limited to in-frame rearrangements. These files lack a portion of the clones; in checked studies, under half of the deficit traces to unresolved V genes, and the cause of the others is not known. V, J and clone size are those of that table, while D and trimming were read from the DNA. This sample has about 26,000 clones in its table, and roughly 80% of those were observed once. Approximately 31% of the sample belongs to the ten largest clones.

From its cysteine to its phenylalanine, the CDR3 spans 12 amino acids. Left in the record is the CDR3 DNA by itself, 36 bases read in frame from the first base. The rearrangement combines TRBV21-1 with TRBJ1-2. TRBV21-1 is a pseudogene segment. This TCR was recovered from a man between 60 and 75 years old with renal cell carcinoma. The specimen was blood, collected from a patient whose treatment included radiotherapy and nephrectomy. The DNA sequence reads TGTGCCAGCAGCGAGTCGGGACCGCACGATTACTTC. Translated, this gives CASSESGPHDYF.